These 8 T cell receptor beta chains share one sample of origin, sequenced in a study of CD8 T cells in ankylosing spondylitis. The study's findings and limits: One TCR beta motif, made up of roughly 8 highly homologous variants, appeared characteristic of ankylosing spondylitis blood.

These receptors have no identified antigens. One entry per CDR3 protein, called by TCRdb with MiXCR from the 5' RACE reads. The sample has roughly 490,000 distinct CDR3 sequences, about 5.7% seen once; the top ten hold 3% to 4%. The source material was blood, either unsorted or a sorted T cell fraction (not recorded which). These receptors were collected from a male donor with ankylosing spondylitis.

The V and J genes are TRBV5-1 and TRBJ1-1; D is possibly TRBD1 (6 bases). V was trimmed by 0 bases and J by 4 bases, leaving 13 bases between them. The germline V gene encodes CDR1 SGHRS and CDR2 YFSETQ. This CDR3 is 15 amino acids long. In DNA form, the CDR3 reads TGCGCCAGCAGCTTGGGCCGGGGGCGCCCCACTGAAGCTTTCTTT. Translated: CASSLGRGRPTEAFF.

Many counts were recorded for this clonotype. The V and J genes are TRBV9 and TRBJ1-3; D may be TRBD1 (5 bases). CDR1 is SGDLS and CDR2 is YYNGEE in the germline V gene. The CDR3 has 15 residues. V shed 3 bases and J shed 4 bases, with 14 bases lying between them. CDR3 residues: CASSGMGGPGNTIYF. CDR3 nucleotides: TGTGCCAGCAGCGGCATGGGGGGTCCCGGAAACACCATATATTTT.

Notes on this clonotype: A read error may explain this, as a much larger clone is one base away. The V gene is TRBV7-2, the J gene TRBJ1-1; possibly TRBD1 for D (5 bases). Germline V CDR1 and CDR2: SGHTA, FQGNSA. The length of the CDR3 is 15 residues. The CDR3 DNA reads as TGTGCCAGCAGCTTAGCGCTGACAGAGAACACTGAAGTTTTCTTT. This codes for CASSLALTENTEVFF.

This clonotype has ten or more counts. The chain recombines TRBV5-1 with TRBJ1-4; D gene ambiguous. V shed 0 bases and J shed 2 bases, with 5 bases lying between them. The germline V gene has CDR1 SGHRS and CDR2 YFSETQ. The CDR3 covers 14 residues. The CDR3 is CASSLEQTNEKLFF. The DNA for the CDR3 is TGCGCCAGCAGCTTGGAACAGACTAATGAAAAACTGTTTTTT.

There are many counts of this clonotype. J is TRBJ1-6 and V is TRBV5-1; D gene uncertain. The CDR3 loop spans 12 amino acids. Trimming shortened V by 0 bases and J by 8 bases, and 3 bases separated the two germline ends. Per germline, CDR1 SGHRS and CDR2 YFSETQ. The CDR3 loop is CASSLVDSPLHF. Here the CDR3 DNA reads TGCGCCAGCAGCTTGGTCGATTCACCCCTCCACTTT.

This clonotype was recorded many times. The gene calls are TRBV5-5 and TRBJ1-1; no clear D. The germline gives CDR1 SGHKS, CDR2 YYEKEE (reference sequence). CDR3 length equals 13 residues. V gave up 0 bases and J gave up 6 bases, with 9 bases separating them. The CDR3 here is CASSLGRSAEAFF. In nucleotides, the CDR3 is TGTGCCAGCAGCTTGGGCAGGTCCGCTGAAGCTTTCTTT. Full variable domain (remainder filled in from reference TRBV5-5 and TRBJ1-1): DAGVTQSPTHLIKTRGQQVTLRCSPISGHKSVSWYQQVLGQGPQFIFQYYEKEERGRGNFPDRFSARQFPNYSSELNVNALLLGDSALYLCASSLGRSAEAFFGQGTRLTVV.

In this sample, this clonotype turned up many times. The rearrangement uses TRBV20-1 and TRBJ1-1; unclear D gene. Trimming left V 6 bases short and J 6 bases short, with 20 bases between. In germline, CDR1 is DFQATT, CDR2 SNEGSKA (reference sequence). This CDR3 has 14 amino acids. The CDR3: CSAPGNAGSPEAFF. CDR3 nucleotides: TGCAGTGCCCCGGGGAACGCGGGGTCTCCTGAAGCTTTCTTT.

This clonotype was seen at least ten times. This chain links TRBV20-1 with TRBJ2-2, with 8 bases lining up with TRBD1. This CDR3 has 14 residues. V lost 3 bases, J lost 6 bases, and 6 bases stayed unmatched. Germline CDR1 is DFQATT and CDR2 is SNEGSKA (reference sequence). CDR3 amino acids: CSASPGGASGELFF. The CDR3 bases are TGCAGTGCTAGTCCAGGGGGCGCCTCCGGGGAGCTGTTTTTT.